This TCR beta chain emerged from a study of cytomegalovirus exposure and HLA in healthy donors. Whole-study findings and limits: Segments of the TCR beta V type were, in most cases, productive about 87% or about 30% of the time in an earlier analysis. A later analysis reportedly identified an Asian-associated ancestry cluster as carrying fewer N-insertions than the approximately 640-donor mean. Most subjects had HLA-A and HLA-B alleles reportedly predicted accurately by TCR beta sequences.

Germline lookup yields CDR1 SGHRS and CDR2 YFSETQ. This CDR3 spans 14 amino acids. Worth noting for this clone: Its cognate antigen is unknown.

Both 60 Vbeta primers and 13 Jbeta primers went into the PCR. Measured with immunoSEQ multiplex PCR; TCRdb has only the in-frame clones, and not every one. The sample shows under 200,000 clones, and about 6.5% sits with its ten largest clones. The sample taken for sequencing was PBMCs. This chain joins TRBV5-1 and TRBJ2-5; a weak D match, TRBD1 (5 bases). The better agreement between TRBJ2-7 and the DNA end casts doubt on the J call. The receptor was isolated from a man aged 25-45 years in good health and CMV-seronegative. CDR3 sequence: CASSLQTASYEQYF. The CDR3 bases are TGCGCCAGCAGCTTACAGACAGCCTCCTACGAGCAGTACTTC.